The T cell receptor (beta chain) described here comes from a study of T cells in Graves' hyperthyroidism and ophthalmopathy. The germline gives CDR1 MNHNS, CDR2 SASEGT. J lost 0 bases, V lost 4 bases, and 6 bases had no gene match. This CDR3 spans 16 amino acids. Amplified TCR beta CDR3 regions came from RNA transcripts. A set of HTBI primers served as the primers for a first-round RT-PCR of the TCR CDR3. One entry per CDR3 protein, called by TCRdb with MiXCR from the multiplex PCR reads. The sample lists hundreds of thousands of distinct CDR3 sequences; around 21% were seen once. Sequenced: blood. The rearrangement links TRBV6-1 to TRBJ2-3, with 8 bases matching TRBD1. This TCR came from a man aged 30-40 years with Graves' ophthalmopathy. CDR3 bases: TGTGCCAGCAGTGGAGAGACAGGGGTTAGCACAGATACGCAGTATTTT. Translated, it gives CASSGETGVSTDTQYF.